This is a list of T cell receptor beta chains from one sample in a study of cytomegalovirus exposure and HLA in healthy donors. Using immunoSEQ multiplex PCR, the repertoire was profiled, and TCRdb retains in-frame clones only, with some absent. This table has 150,000 to 200,000 clones, about three quarters appearing once. The specimen was PBMCs. All receptors come from a woman in her 30s in good health and CMV-seronegative. CDR3s include the opening cysteine and the closing phenylalanine or tryptophan. The order of the fields is V gene, J gene, CDR3 protein.

V gene: TRBV5-1; J gene: TRBJ2-1; CDR3 protein: CASSLAGGGRVNEQFF
V gene: TRBV27; J gene: TRBJ2-7; CDR3 protein: CASSLVGGGAYEQYF
V gene: TRBV27; J gene: TRBJ2-7; CDR3 protein: CASSLWDRTYEQYF
V gene: TRBV2; J gene: TRBJ2-2; CDR3 protein: CASSDPANTGELFF
V gene: TRBV19; J gene: TRBJ2-3; CDR3 protein: CASSDRVGDTQYF
V gene: TRBV14; J gene: TRBJ2-2; CDR3 protein: CASSQDYSGTANTGELFF
V gene: TRBV29-1; J gene: TRBJ2-2; CDR3 protein: CSVGDRATGELFF
V gene: TRBV5-1; J gene: TRBJ2-5; CDR3 protein: CASSFGRGGQETQYF
V gene: TRBV10-3; J gene: TRBJ1-1; CDR3 protein: CAINRLGQGSEAFF
V gene: TRBV29-1; J gene: TRBJ1-2; CDR3 protein: CSGGAGNYGYTF
V gene: TRBV2; J gene: TRBJ2-7; CDR3 protein: CASGSGGARYEQYF
V gene: TRBV5-1; J gene: TRBJ2-1; CDR3 protein: CASSLAEGHEQFF
V gene: TRBV6-6; J gene: TRBJ1-6; CDR3 protein: CASSATGSPLHF
V gene: TRBV5-5; J gene: TRBJ2-7; CDR3 protein: CASSNPGLARNEQYF
V gene: TRBV7-8; J gene: TRBJ1-2; CDR3 protein: CASSFPNVYGYTF
V gene: TRBV7-9; J gene: TRBJ2-7; CDR3 protein: CASSSDRSTIYEQYF
V gene: TRBV5-4; J gene: TRBJ2-1; CDR3 protein: CASSRTSGGSALSDEQFF
V gene: TRBV27; J gene: TRBJ1-2; CDR3 protein: CASSLTHSNYGYTF
V gene: TRBV5-1; J gene: TRBJ1-4; CDR3 protein: CASSIGNEKLFF
V gene: TRBV27; J gene: TRBJ1-2; CDR3 protein: CASSFDAVVGYTF
V gene: TRBV10-3; J gene: TRBJ1-2; CDR3 protein: CAIGPGQGSYGYTF
V gene: TRBV29-1; J gene: TRBJ1-2; CDR3 protein: CSVEFQGSGYTF
V gene: TRBV7-2; J gene: TRBJ1-6; CDR3 protein: CASSLTGQTGSPLHF
V gene: TRBV6-5; J gene: TRBJ2-4; CDR3 protein: CASSLRGMVDIQYF
V gene: TRBV7-9; J gene: TRBJ1-6; CDR3 protein: CASSFNQGYNSPLHF
V gene: TRBV5-1; J gene: TRBJ2-5; CDR3 protein: CASSYWGLAGGLETQYF
V gene: TRBV7-7; J gene: TRBJ2-5; CDR3 protein: CASSTGTGVSETQYF
V gene: TRBV7-7; J gene: TRBJ2-7; CDR3 protein: CASSLGLGSHYEQYF
V gene: TRBV2; J gene: TRBJ2-7; CDR3 protein: CASSPGKGSAYEQYF
V gene: TRBV5-1; J gene: TRBJ2-5; CDR3 protein: CASSSDSKETQYF
V gene: TRBV15; J gene: TRBJ1-2; CDR3 protein: CATSPEVLVDYGYTF
V gene: TRBV6-4; J gene: TRBJ2-3; CDR3 protein: CASSYGGDGSDTQYF
V gene: TRBV9; J gene: TRBJ2-3; CDR3 protein: CASSSRGGPSTDTQYF
V gene: TRBV7-2; J gene: TRBJ1-5; CDR3 protein: CASSLEANQPQHF
V gene: TRBV11-2; J gene: NA; CDR3 protein: CASSPQGYREQYF
V gene: TRBV30; J gene: TRBJ1-2; CDR3 protein: CAWSVGQTGYGYTF
V gene: TRBV11-2; J gene: TRBJ1-3; CDR3 protein: CASSLVTGSGNTIYF
V gene: TRBV18; J gene: TRBJ1-3; CDR3 protein: CASSPGISAGNTIYF
V gene: TRBV9; J gene: TRBJ2-1; CDR3 protein: CASSQPGLAANEQFF
V gene: TRBV5-6; J gene: TRBJ2-7; CDR3 protein: CASSKNTGGGEQYF
V gene: TRBV5-5; J gene: TRBJ1-4; CDR3 protein: CASSRDRAEYKLFF
V gene: TRBV20-1; J gene: TRBJ2-7; CDR3 protein: CSAIQDSEQYF
V gene: TRBV5-1; J gene: TRBJ2-5; CDR3 protein: CASNRGDSGETQYF
V gene: TRBV7-9; J gene: TRBJ2-1; CDR3 protein: CASSPRLGADNEQFF
V gene: TRBV6-9; J gene: TRBJ2-2; CDR3 protein: CASSYSSSGGVPTGELFF
V gene: TRBV6-1; J gene: TRBJ2-7; CDR3 protein: CASSANSGGGEQYF
V gene: TRBV30; J gene: TRBJ1-2; CDR3 protein: CAGKIDKNYGYTF
V gene: TRBV6-5; J gene: TRBJ1-4; CDR3 protein: CASSYSNRGAEKLFF
V gene: TRBV28; J gene: TRBJ1-2; CDR3 protein: CASSLYRGDGYTF
V gene: TRBV10-3; J gene: TRBJ2-2; CDR3 protein: CAISPGSSGGTPRTGELFF
V gene: TRBV9; J gene: TRBJ2-3; CDR3 protein: CASSGSGGPGDTQYF
V gene: TRBV19; J gene: TRBJ2-2; CDR3 protein: CASSIDRGSNTGELFF
V gene: TRBV5-1; J gene: TRBJ1-1; CDR3 protein: CASSLGDRVEAFF
V gene: TRBV2; J gene: TRBJ1-5; CDR3 protein: CASSAGQLSNQPQHF
V gene: TRBV27; J gene: TRBJ2-3; CDR3 protein: CASRRSGLSADTQYF